Listed below are T cell receptor beta chains from one sample, sequenced in a study of control samples from healthy donors and cancer patients. The protocol was immunoSEQ multiplex PCR, while the TCRdb copy is restricted to in-frame clones and leaves out a portion. The sample table includes approximately 190,000 clones. The source material was blood. These receptors all stem from a woman aged 25 to 39 in good health. Each CDR3 is given with its conserved first and last residue. Fields, in order: V gene, J gene, CDR3 protein.

TRBV15	TRBJ1-5	CATSEQGSGYSNQPQHF
TRBV20-1	TRBJ1-2	CSASGGQATNYGYTF
TRBV10-3	TRBJ2-7	CAISEGTGGSYEQYF
TRBV5-6	TRBJ1-2	CASSLIGGSSYGYTF
TRBV7-8	TRBJ1-1	CASSDGLLDTEAFF
TRBV5-1	TRBJ2-7	CASSLYSEYSYEQYF
TRBV5-5	TRBJ2-3	CASRGRAWGAPTDTQYF
TRBV15	TRBJ1-4	CATSPTGTLQLRNEKLFF
TRBV5-4	TRBJ2-4	CASSLVGGTKNIQYF
TRBV6-1	TRBJ2-1	CASSEFLLAGAVDNEQFF
TRBV6-5	TRBJ2-7	CASTSGRDSYEQYF
TRBV28	TRBJ1-2	CASSLWRGTLGLTDTF
TRBV10-2	TRBJ1-2	CASLIRDSKTPPVFSPEGYTF
TRBV5-1	TRBJ2-5	CASSLAIGPTQETQYF
TRBV5-5	TRBJ1-2	CASSLGLRASSPAPYGYTF
TRBV27	TRBJ2-1	CASKRTSGGPRYNEQFF